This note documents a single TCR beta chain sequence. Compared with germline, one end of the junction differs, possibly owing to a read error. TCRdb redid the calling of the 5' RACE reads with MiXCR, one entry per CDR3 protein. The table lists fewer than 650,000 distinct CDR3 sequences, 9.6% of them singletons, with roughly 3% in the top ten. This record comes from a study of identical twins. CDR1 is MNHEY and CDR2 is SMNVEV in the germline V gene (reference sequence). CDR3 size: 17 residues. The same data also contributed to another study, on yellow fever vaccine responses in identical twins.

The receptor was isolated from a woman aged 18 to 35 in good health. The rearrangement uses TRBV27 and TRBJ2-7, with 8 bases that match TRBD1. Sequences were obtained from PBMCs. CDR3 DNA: TGCACCAGCAGTTTAGAGTTAAAGGGACAGGACCTTTTGGAGCAGTACTTC. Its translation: CTSSLELKGQDLLEQYF.